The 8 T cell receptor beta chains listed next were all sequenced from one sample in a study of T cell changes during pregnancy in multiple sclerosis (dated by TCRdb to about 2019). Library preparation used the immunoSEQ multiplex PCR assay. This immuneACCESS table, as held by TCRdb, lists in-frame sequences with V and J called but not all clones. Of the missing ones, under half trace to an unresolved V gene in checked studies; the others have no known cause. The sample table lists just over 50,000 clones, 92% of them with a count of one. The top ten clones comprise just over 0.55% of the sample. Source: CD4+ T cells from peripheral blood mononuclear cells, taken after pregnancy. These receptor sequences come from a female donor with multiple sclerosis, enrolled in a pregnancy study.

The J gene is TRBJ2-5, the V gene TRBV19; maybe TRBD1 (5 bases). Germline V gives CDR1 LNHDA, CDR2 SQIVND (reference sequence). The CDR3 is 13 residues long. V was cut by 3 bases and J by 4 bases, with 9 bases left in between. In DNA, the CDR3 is TGTGCCAGTAGTATGGATAGGGGAGAGACCCAGTACTTC. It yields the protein CASSMDRGETQYF.

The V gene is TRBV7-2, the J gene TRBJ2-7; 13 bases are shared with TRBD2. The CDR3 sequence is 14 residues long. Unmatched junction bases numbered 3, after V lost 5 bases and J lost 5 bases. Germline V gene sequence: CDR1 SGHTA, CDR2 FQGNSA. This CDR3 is CASSQGTSGNEQYF. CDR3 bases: TGTGCCAGCAGCCAAGGGACTAGCGGGAACGAGCAGTACTTC.

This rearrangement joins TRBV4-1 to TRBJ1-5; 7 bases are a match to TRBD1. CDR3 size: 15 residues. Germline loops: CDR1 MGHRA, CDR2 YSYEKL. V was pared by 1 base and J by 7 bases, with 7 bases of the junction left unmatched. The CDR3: CASSQATGPQQPQHF. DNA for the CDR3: TGCGCCAGCAGCCAAGCGACAGGGCCCCAACAGCCCCAGCATTTT.

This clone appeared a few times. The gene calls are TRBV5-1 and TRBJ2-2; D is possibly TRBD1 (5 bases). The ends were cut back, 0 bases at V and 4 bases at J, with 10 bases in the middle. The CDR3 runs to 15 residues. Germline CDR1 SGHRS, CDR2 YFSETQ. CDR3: CASSLVIGATGELFF. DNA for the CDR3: TGCGCCAGCAGCTTGGTGATTGGGGCCACCGGGGAGCTGTTTTTT.

CDR3: CASSPSQGDGYTF. The CDR3 nucleotides read TGTGCCAGCTCACCAAGCCAGGGGGATGGCTACACCTTC. The V gene is TRBV18, the J gene TRBJ1-2, with TRBD1 matching 7 bases. The CDR3 has 13 residues. V shed 2 bases and J 6 bases; nucleotides not matched to a gene: 3. Germline assignment: CDR1 KGHSH and CDR2 LQKENI.

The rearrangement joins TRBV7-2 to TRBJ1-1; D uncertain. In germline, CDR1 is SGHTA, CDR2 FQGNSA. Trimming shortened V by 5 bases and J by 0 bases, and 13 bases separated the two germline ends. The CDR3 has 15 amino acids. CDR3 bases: TGTGCCAGCAGCCTGGCGGGTCGGATGAACACTGAAGCTTTCTTT. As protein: CASSLAGRMNTEAFF.

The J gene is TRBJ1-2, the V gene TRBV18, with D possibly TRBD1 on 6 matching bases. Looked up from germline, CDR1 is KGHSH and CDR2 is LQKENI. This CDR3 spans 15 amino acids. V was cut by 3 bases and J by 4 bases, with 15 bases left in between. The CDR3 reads CASSPPGANLYGYTF. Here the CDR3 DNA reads TGTGCCAGCTCACCGCCAGGGGCAAATCTCTATGGCTACACCTTC.

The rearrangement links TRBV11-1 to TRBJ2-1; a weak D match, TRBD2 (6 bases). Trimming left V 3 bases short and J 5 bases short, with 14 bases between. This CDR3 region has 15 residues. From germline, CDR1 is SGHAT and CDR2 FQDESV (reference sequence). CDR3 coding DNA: TGTGCCAGCAGCTTGGGCGGGATTGGGGACAATGAGCAGTTCTTC. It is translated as CASSLGGIGDNEQFF. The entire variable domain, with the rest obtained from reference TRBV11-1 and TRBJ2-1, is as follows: EAEVAQSPRYKITEKSQAVAFWCDPISGHATLYWYRQILGQGPELLVQFQDESVVDDSQLPKDRFSAERLKGVDSTLKIQPAELGDSAMYLCASSLGGIGDNEQFFGPGTRLTVL.